The clone carrying this T cell receptor (beta chain) was observed at least ten times. The antigen remains undetermined. The CDR3 length is 18 residues. The germline gives CDR1 MDHEN, CDR2 SYDVKM. V lost 3 bases and J lost 2, with 20 bases in between. Libraries of TCR beta came from iRepertoire HTBI primers plus Arm-PCR of CDR3 regions. TCRdb redid the calling of the multiplex PCR reads with MiXCR, one entry per CDR3 protein. The sample records roughly 400,000 distinct CDR3 sequences, approximately 22% being singletons. As to time point: persistent/refractory GD, antithyroid drugs over 5 years with positive TRAb. Generation of the TCR library employed RNA extracted from PBMCs. By American Thyroid Association guidelines, Graves' disease was diagnosed in the cohort. All patients originated from an endocrinology department located in Xi'an, China. The sample comes from a study of regulatory T cells in long-lasting Graves disease. At the level of the study: The criterion for persistent Graves' disease was over 5 years of antithyroid drugs with positive TSH receptor antibodies. Notes on the study in general: Repertoires from persistent disease leaned toward TRBV28, TRBJ1-2 and TRBJ2-5.

The TCR was taken from a female donor with Graves disease. The sequenced sample was peripheral blood mononuclear cells (PBMCs), obtained when the disease was refractory, from a patient treated with antithyroid drugs. The chain couples TRBV28 to TRBJ1-3; a possible D gene is TRBD1 (5 bases). The DNA for the CDR3 is TGTGCCAGCAGTTTTAGGATTCTCTCCCCGGGGGCTGGAAACACCATATATTTT. Translated: CASSFRILSPGAGNTIYF.